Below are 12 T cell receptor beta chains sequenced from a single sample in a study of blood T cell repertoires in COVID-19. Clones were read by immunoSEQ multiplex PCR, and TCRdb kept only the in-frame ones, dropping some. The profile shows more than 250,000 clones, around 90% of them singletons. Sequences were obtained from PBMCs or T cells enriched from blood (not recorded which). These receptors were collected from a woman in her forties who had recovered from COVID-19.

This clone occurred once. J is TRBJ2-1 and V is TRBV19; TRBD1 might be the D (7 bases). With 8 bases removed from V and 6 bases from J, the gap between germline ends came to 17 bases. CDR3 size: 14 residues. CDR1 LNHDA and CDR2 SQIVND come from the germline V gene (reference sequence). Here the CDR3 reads CASRAAGGFNEQFF. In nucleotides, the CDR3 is TGTGCCAGTCGAGCCGCAGGGGGGTTCAATGAGCAGTTCTTC.

The DNA of the CDR3 is TGTGCCAGCAGCCAAGAAAAATCGGCAGGGGGCTCCTACGAGCAGTACTTC. Amino acid sequence: CASSQEKSAGGSYEQYF. This chain uses TRBV3-1 (or the pseudogene TRBV3-2) with TRBJ2-7; 7 bases are shared with TRBD1. The CDR3 length is 17 residues. Germline-derived CDR1 and CDR2 are LGHDT and YNNKEL (reference sequence). With V trimmed by 0 bases and J by 0 bases, 8 bases remained unmatched.

CDR3 sequence (DNA): TGTGCCAGTAAGGGGACTAGCGGATACAATGAGCAGTTCTTC. This encodes CASKGTSGYNEQFF. This rearrangement joins TRBV6-5 to TRBJ2-1; 11 bases align to TRBD2. Germline values: CDR1 MNHEY, CDR2 SVGAGI. Losses at the gene ends were 9 bases for V and 4 bases for J; bases not matched to a gene: 5. The CDR3 is 14 residues long.

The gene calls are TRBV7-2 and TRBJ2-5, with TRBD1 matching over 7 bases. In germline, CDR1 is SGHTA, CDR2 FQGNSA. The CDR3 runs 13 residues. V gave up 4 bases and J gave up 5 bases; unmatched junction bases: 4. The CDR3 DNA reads TGTGCCAGCAGCTCACAGACAGGGGAGACCCAGTACTTC. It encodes CASSSQTGETQYF.

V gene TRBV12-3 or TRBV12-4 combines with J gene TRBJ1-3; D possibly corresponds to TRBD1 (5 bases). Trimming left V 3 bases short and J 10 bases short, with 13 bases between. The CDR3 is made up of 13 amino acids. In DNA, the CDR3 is TGTGCCAGCAGTTTTCGCCAGGGTCCTACCATATATTTT. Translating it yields CASSFRQGPTIYF.

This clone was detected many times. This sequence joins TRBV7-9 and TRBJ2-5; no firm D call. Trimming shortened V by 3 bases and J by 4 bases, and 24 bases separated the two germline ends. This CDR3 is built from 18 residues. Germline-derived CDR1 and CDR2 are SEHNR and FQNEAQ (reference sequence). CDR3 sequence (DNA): TGTGCCAGCAGCTTTCGTAGTCAGGCAGGTACTCGCAGAGAGACCCAGTACTTC. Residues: CASSFRSQAGTRRETQYF.

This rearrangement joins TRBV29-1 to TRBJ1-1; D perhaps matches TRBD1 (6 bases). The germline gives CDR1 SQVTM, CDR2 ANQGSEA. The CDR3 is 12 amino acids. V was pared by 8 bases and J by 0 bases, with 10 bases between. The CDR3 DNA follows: TGCAGCCACGACAGGCTGAACACTGAAGCTTTCTTT. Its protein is CSHDRLNTEAFF.

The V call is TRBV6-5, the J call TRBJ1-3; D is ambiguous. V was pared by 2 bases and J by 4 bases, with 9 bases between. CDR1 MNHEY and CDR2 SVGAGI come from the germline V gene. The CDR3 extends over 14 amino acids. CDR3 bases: TGTGCCAGCAGTTACGGGCAGCCAGGAAACACCATATATTTT. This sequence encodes CASSYGQPGNTIYF.

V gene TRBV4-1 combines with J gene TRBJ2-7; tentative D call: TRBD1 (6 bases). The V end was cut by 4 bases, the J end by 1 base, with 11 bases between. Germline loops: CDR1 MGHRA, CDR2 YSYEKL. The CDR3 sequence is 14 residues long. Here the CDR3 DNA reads TGCGCCAGCAGCCGTGGGACATTGTCCTACGAGCAGTACTTC. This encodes CASSRGTLSYEQYF.

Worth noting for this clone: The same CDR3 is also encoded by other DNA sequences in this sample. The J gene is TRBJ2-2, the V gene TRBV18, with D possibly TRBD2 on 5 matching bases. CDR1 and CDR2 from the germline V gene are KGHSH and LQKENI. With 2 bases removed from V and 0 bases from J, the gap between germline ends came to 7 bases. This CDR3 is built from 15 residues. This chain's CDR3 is CASSPRTANTGELFF. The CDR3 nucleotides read TGTGCCAGCTCACCAAGGACTGCGAACACCGGGGAGCTGTTTTTT. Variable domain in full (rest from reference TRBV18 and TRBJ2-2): NAGVMQNPRHLVRRRGQEARLRCSPMKGHSHVYWYRQLPEEGLKFMVYLQKENIIDESGMPKERFSAEFPKEGPSILRIQQVVRGDSAAYFCASSPRTANTGELFFGEGSRLTVL.

The CDR3, as DNA: TGTGCCAGTAGCCTAGCGAGGACCGGGGAGCTGTTTTTT. This translates into CASSLARTGELFF. The chain uses TRBV19 and TRBJ2-2; D may be TRBD2 (6 bases). The length of the CDR3 is 13 residues. Looked up from germline, CDR1 is LNHDA and CDR2 is SQIVND (reference sequence). Between the trimmed V and J ends, which lost 6 bases and 5 bases, there was a span of 10 bases. The full variable domain, with the rest looked up from reference TRBV19 and TRBJ2-2, is DGGITQSPKYLFRKEGQNVTLSCEQNLNHDAMYWYRQDPGQGLRLIYYSQIVNDFQKGDIAEGYSVSREKKESFPLTVTSAQKNPTAFYLCASSLARTGELFFGEGSRLTVL.

CDR3 in amino acids: CASSSLLAGADTQYF. The CDR3 DNA is TGTGCCAGCAGTTCCCTACTAGCGGGAGCGGATACGCAGTATTTT. The chain is built from TRBV28 and TRBJ2-3, with TRBD2 identical over 11 bases. The length of the CDR3 is 15 residues. V was clipped by 4 bases and J by 6 bases; unmatched bases: 6. Germline lookup yields CDR1 MDHEN and CDR2 SYDVKM.